This TCR beta chain came from a study of human T cells and chemical hapten exposure. In TCRdb, the RACE reads were re-called with MiXCR into one record per CDR3 protein. This sample has more than 110,000 distinct CDR3 sequences, with approximately 12% found just once. Specified time point: patch test 2, 6 weeks after DPC sensitization. Indicated treatment: therapeutic diphenylcyclopropenone sensitization with weekly scalp DPC. CDR3 length: 18 amino acids. Trimming removed 7 bases from V and 4 bases from J; junction bases left unmatched: 17. Germline-derived CDR1 and CDR2 are KGHDR and SFDVKD. The receptor comes from a woman aged 45-59 years with alopecia areata. Some clones in this sample may be carry-over from other donors' samples. This specimen was whole blood, taken in connection with sensitization to the hapten diphenylcyclopropenone (DPC). The V and J genes are TRBV24-1 and TRBJ2-1, with TRBD1 matching 8 bases. The CDR3 is CATSDQGASRKGYNEQFF. The CDR3 bases are TGTGCCACCAGCGACCAGGGGGCGAGCCGTAAGGGTTACAATGAGCAGTTCTTC.